This T cell receptor beta chain was recorded in a study of shared clonotypes between healthy human individuals. Points from the study as a whole: The four-donor shared clonotypes exceeded non-shared clonotypes in generation probability, with non-shared ones scoring lower.

Sequencing was performed with immunoSEQ multiplex PCR; in TCRdb, only in-frame clones are kept and a portion is missing. The table lists about 2.4 million clones, 93% of them singletons. This clone is a singleton in its sample. Its matching antigen is unknown. The CDR3 contains 15 residues. Looked up from germline, CDR1 is SGHDT and CDR2 is YYEEEE. The V end lost 0 bases, the J end lost 7 bases, and 13 bases lay between the germline ends. Sequences were obtained from naive CD4+ T cells from PBMCs. Sample subset: CD45RA+ positively selected. V is TRBV5-6 and J is TRBJ2-2; D may be TRBD2 (6 bases). The sequence came from a man in his late teens or twenties in good health. Some clones in this sample may be carry-over from other donors' samples. The CDR3 is CASSLVTGAVGELFF. The CDR3 bases are TGTGCCAGCAGCTTGGTAACGGGAGCCGTCGGGGAGCTGTTTTTT.